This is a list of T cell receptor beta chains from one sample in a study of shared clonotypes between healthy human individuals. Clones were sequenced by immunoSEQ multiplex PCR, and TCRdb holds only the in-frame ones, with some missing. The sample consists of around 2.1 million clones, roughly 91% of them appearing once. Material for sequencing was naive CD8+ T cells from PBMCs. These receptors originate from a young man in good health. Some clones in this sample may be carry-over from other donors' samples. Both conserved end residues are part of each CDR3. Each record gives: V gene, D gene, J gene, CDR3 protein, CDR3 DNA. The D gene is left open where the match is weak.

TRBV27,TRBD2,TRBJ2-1,CASSNGGVSYNEQFF,TGTGCCAGCAGCAACGGGGGGGTCTCCTACAATGAGCAGTTCTTC
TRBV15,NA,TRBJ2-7,CATKSISYEQYF,TGTGCCACCAAATCGATCTCCTACGAGCAGTACTTC
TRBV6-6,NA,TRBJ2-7,CASSPYGTSTYEQYF,TGTGCCAGCAGTCCCTACGGGACTTCAACTTACGAGCAGTACTTC
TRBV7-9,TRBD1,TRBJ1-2,CASSRQGFNYGYTF,TGTGCCAGCAGCCGACAGGGATTTAACTATGGCTACACCTTC
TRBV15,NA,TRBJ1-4,CATSPDTNEKLFF,TGTGCCACCAGTCCGGACACTAATGAAAAACTGTTTTTT
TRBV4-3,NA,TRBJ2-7,CASSQDRAGWGRDEQYF,TGCGCCAGCAGCCAAGATCGGGCGGGATGGGGACGGGACGAGCAGTACTTC
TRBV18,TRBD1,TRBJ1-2,CASSPTQGVDSYGYTF,TGTGCCAGCTCACCTACACAGGGGGTTGATAGCTATGGCTACACCTTC
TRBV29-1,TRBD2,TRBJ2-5,CSVGTSGKNQETQYF,TGCAGCGTTGGTACTAGCGGGAAAAATCAAGAGACCCAGTACTTC
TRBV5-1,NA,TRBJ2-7,CASGLGPPYEQYF,TGCGCCAGCGGGCTCGGACCACCCTACGAGCAGTACTTC
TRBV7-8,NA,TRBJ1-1,CASRGDTLNTEAFF,TGTGCCAGCAGGGGGGACACCCTTAATACTGAAGCTTTCTTT
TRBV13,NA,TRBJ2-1,CASSLGRGLRAVGEQFF,TGTGCCAGCAGCTTAGGTAGAGGGTTGAGGGCGGTGGGTGAGCAGTTCTTC